This TCR beta chain was obtained from a study of cytomegalovirus exposure and HLA in healthy donors. Primers included in the PCR were 60 Vbeta and 13 Jbeta primers. Clones were read by immunoSEQ multiplex PCR, and TCRdb kept only the in-frame ones, dropping some. The profile covers more than 95,000 clones, with under 12% appearing a single time and 4.6% taken by the ten largest. Germline V CDR1 and CDR2: SGHTA, FQGTGA. V gave up 4 bases and J gave up 7 bases, with 11 bases separating them. This CDR3 has 12 amino acids. Sequencing was carried out using PBMCs. This receptor was obtained from a woman in her late teens or twenties in good health and CMV-seropositive. J is TRBJ2-7 and V is TRBV7-3; possible D gene TRBD2, 5 bases. This chain's CDR3 is CASSSPPGEQYF. CDR3 sequence (DNA): TGTGCCAGCAGCTCCCCGCCGGGGGAGCAGTACTTC.